The following is a T cell receptor (beta chain) sequence with its context. Other DNA sequences in this specimen translate into the identical CDR3. Unstimulated Tregs (CD4+CD25+CD127-) and CD4+CD25- non-Tregs were sorted from PBMCs. Sequenced by immunoSEQ multiplex PCR; TCRdb stores in-frame clones only, minus some. The profile shows 200,000 to 300,000 clones, about four fifths of them singletons. The source of the sample is a study of Tregs in tolerant kidney transplant recipients. Trimming took 1 base from V and 2 from J, leaving 14 bases between them. The germline gives CDR1 MGHRA, CDR2 YSYEKL. The CDR3 consists of 16 residues.

The genes are TRBV4-1 and TRBJ2-5, with D perhaps being TRBD1 or TRBD2 (5 bases each). The material sequenced was CD4+ T cells from blood. The source is a human donor in good health. This chain's CDR3 is CASSQVIPGSQETQYF. As DNA, the CDR3 is TGCGCCAGCAGCCAAGTAATTCCAGGGAGTCAAGAGACCCAGTACTTC.